This T cell receptor beta chain is from a study of PD-1 blockade in classical Hodgkin lymphoma (dated by TCRdb to about 2020). Looking at the study overall: Nivolumab dosing was 3 mg/kg intravenously every 2 weeks, continuing until either disease progression or unacceptable toxicity. A peripheral blood immune signature of response to PD-1 blockade in classical Hodgkin lymphoma was defined using TCR beta sequencing and CyTOF.

In light of the paper, this sample's time point label describes: cycle 1 day 1 (C1D1), immediately before nivolumab initiation. All trial patients had relapsed after autologous stem cell transplantation, with cohorts A, B and C differing in prior brentuximab vedotin exposure. Using a Miltenyi CD8+ T cell isolation kit, CD8+ T cells were purified from thawed PBMCs through magnetic negative selection. The trial cohort was composed of over 50 patients with relapsed/refractory classical Hodgkin lymphoma, for whom complete response, partial response or progressive disease was recorded as best overall response. Trial patients were treated with single-agent nivolumab in the multi-cohort phase II CheckMate 205 trial. An independent review committee assessed best overall response by applying the 2007 International Working Group response criteria. PBMCs from the trial were collected at three points: immediately before nivolumab initiation (C1D1), and during therapy at cycle 2 day 1 and cycle 4 day 1. Peripheral blood was collected in 8 mL Vacutainer Cell Preparation Tubes, from which PBMCs were isolated by centrifugation and then cryopreserved. Purified CD4+ and CD8+ fractions were generated only in cases for which an additional PBMC sample was available. Magnetically labelled cells were removed on LS columns in a quadroMACS separator, and the flow-through was collected as the purified fraction.

The Qiagen DNeasy kit was used to extract genomic DNA both from unsorted PBMCs and from the negatively selected CD4+ and CD8+ fractions. Amplification of TCR beta CDR3 regions was done by immunoSEQ multiplex PCR with primers that anneal to V and J segments. A synthetic immune receptor repertoire was used to minimize amplification bias, and any residual bias was removed computationally once sequencing was done. Per the original workflow: Repertoire diversity was quantified as the Shannon entropy index using custom Python scripts. Unsorted, CD4+ and CD8+ repertoires were examined separately, except in combined analyses, for which CD4+ and CD8+ sequences were merged in silico. A clone counted as expanded when the clone's frequency after treatment rose at least 2-fold relative to C1D1, and clones undetected at baseline were given a pseudocount of 0.5. Singleton clones were defined as clones with 0 or 1 copy at C1D1, and non-singleton clones were defined as clones with 2 or more copies. By matching protein sequences in sorted samples from the same patient, clones expanded in unsorted samples were annotated as CD4+, CD8+ or unknown. Wilcoxon tests were applied to paired samples to test diversity changes from C1D1 to C4D1. Imported from immuneACCESS, the table was reduced by TCRdb to in-frame sequences with V and J called. These copies leave out some clones; in studies compared against another copy, an unresolved V gene accounts for under half, and the cause of the remainder is not known. V, J and clone size are taken as reported in that table, and D and trimming were inferred from the DNA itself. Here the sample has about 27,000 clones; 85% to 90% occur a single time. Together, the top ten hold 6% to 8% of the sample.

The full study reports these points: Trial patients with a complete response had baseline diversity similar to that of newly diagnosed patients, while partial responders and progressors had significantly lower diversity. By C4D1, a significant rise was seen in CD4+ TCR diversity but not in CD8+ TCR diversity (p=0.0027 vs p=0.16), and the rise was most apparent among complete responders (p=0.02). Newly diagnosed patients were reported to have lower baseline TCR diversity than healthy donors, and relapsed/refractory patients were reported to have lower baseline TCR diversity still. Only a single clinical trial cohort was studied, and what caused the repertoire differences, possibly disease activity or prior therapy, remained undefined. Patients starting nivolumab less than 1 year after ASCT had lower diversity and were excluded from later analyses to avoid confounding by immune reconstitution.

The CDR3 holds 14 amino acids from the cysteine to the phenylalanine. Of all the DNA, just the CDR3 is kept, 42 bases in frame from base 1. CDR1 MNHEY and CDR2 SVGAGI are derived from the germline V gene. V drops 2 bases and J drops 3 bases, leaving 11 bases in between. A note on this clone: Its antigen target is currently unknown. The record has no base qualities; no much larger clone is one base away.

This sequence originates from a human donor with classical Hodgkin lymphoma. The V and J genes are TRBV6-5 and TRBJ2-7; perhaps TRBD2 is the D gene, with 5 bases matching. Source: CD8+ T cells from blood, taken at baseline. The CDR3: CASSYDLGGYEQYF. The nucleotide sequence is given as TGTGCCAGCAGTTACGACCTTGGAGGCTACGAGCAGTACTTC.